The rows below give T cell receptor beta chains drawn from one sample of a study of T cells in localized non-small cell lung cancer. Generated by immunoSEQ multiplex PCR, the TCRdb table keeps only in-frame clones and is missing some. The sample has some 64,000 clones, approximately 80% seen once; the top ten hold approximately 4.5%. The sample was PBMCs, taken before any cancer treatment. The receptors stem from a man between 35 and 75 years old with stage II lung adenocarcinoma. Each CDR3 is given with its conserved first and last residue. D genes are given only for firm matches. Size tells how often a clone was seen (once, few, many) or the class of an expanded clone, and some rows leave it out.

v_gene	d_gene	j_gene	abundance	CDR3aa	CDR3nt
TRBV5-4	-	TRBJ2-1	medium-sized	CASNPGHRNEQFF	TGTGCCAGCAACCCGGGACACCGCAATGAGCAGTTCTTC
TRBV9	-	TRBJ2-1	-	CASNPGIADYNEQFF	TGTGCCAGCAACCCTGGAATAGCGGATTACAATGAGCAGTTCTTC
TRBV7-8	-	TRBJ2-2	-	CASSLDSYTGELFF	TGTGCCAGCAGCCTGGACAGTTACACCGGGGAGCTGTTTTTT
TRBV19	-	TRBJ2-4	-	CATTPGLGLAKNIQYF	TGTGCCACTACACCGGGGCTCGGTCTAGCCAAAAACATTCAGTACTTC
TRBV4-3	-	TRBJ1-1	-	CASSPARDTEAFF	TGCGCCAGCAGCCCCGCCAGGGACACTGAAGCTTTCTTT
TRBV9	-	TRBJ2-3	-	CASGIASSTDTQYF	TGTGCCAGTGGGATAGCCTCTAGCACAGATACGCAGTATTTT
TRBV5-1	-	TRBJ2-5	-	CASSQTDGETQYF	TGCGCCAGCAGCCAGACTGATGGAGAGACCCAGTACTTC
TRBV25-1	TRBD2	TRBJ2-7	once	CASGASGYEQYF	TGTGCCAGCGGGGCTAGCGGCTACGAGCAGTACTTC
TRBV9	TRBD1	TRBJ2-5	-	CASSPRDRGIETQYF	TGTGCCAGCAGCCCAAGGGACAGGGGAATAGAGACCCAGTACTTC
TRBV25-1	TRBD1	TRBJ1-1	-	CASRQGAETEAFF	TGTGCCAGCCGACAGGGGGCGGAAACTGAAGCTTTCTTT
TRBV9	-	TRBJ2-5	-	CASSARSRTDQETQYF	TGTGCCAGCAGCGCCCGTAGCAGGACAGACCAAGAGACCCAGTACTTC
TRBV18	TRBD1	TRBJ2-3	-	CASSPGTGKAASTDTQYF	TGTGCCAGCTCACCAGGGACAGGGAAGGCGGCTAGCACAGATACGCAGTATTTT
TRBV29-1	TRBD1	TRBJ1-2	-	CSVQQGAYGYTF	TGCAGCGTACAACAGGGGGCCTATGGCTACACCTTC
TRBV11-3	TRBD2	TRBJ2-3	-	CASSPRTSGSWKGQYF	TGTGCCAGCAGCCCCCGGACTAGCGGGAGTTGGAAAGGGCAGTATTTT
TRBV30	-	TRBJ1-3	-	CAWSRTSPRVSGNTIYF	TGTGCCTGGAGCCGTACATCTCCCAGGGTCTCTGGAAACACCATATATTTT
TRBV10-3	TRBD1	TRBJ1-1	-	CAISEEAGGTEAFF	TGTGCCATCAGTGAGGAGGCAGGGGGCACTGAAGCTTTCTTT
TRBV6-1	-	TRBJ1-2	-	CAGGRYYGYTF	TGTGCCGGGGGGAGGTACTATGGCTACACCTTC
TRBV7-9	-	TRBJ1-2	-	CASSLKGGGYGYTF	TGTGCCAGCAGCTTAAAGGGGGGAGGCTATGGCTACACCTTC
TRBV6-6	-	TRBJ1-1	-	CASSPPGRGTEAFF	TGTGCCAGCAGTCCCCCGGGAAGGGGCACTGAAGCTTTCTTT
TRBV25-1	TRBD2	TRBJ2-1	-	CASCEAGAYNEQFF	TGTGCCAGCTGTGAAGCGGGGGCATACAATGAGCAGTTCTTC
TRBV30	TRBD2	TRBJ2-3	-	CAWSVGTMDTQYF	TGTGCCTGGAGTGTAGGGACTATGGATACGCAGTATTTT
TRBV18	-	TRBJ1-5	-	CASSDSSGTASNQPQHF	TGTGCCAGCTCAGACTCCTCCGGGACGGCGAGCAATCAGCCCCAGCATTTT
TRBV30	-	TRBJ2-1	medium-sized	CAWSVGRLAIYNEQFF	TGTGCCTGGAGTGTTGGGAGGCTGGCTATCTACAATGAGCAGTTCTTC
TRBV25-1	TRBD1	TRBJ1-6	-	CASSGLGQTVLYNSPLHF	TGTGCCAGCAGTGGACTGGGACAGACAGTTCTTTATAATTCACCCCTCCACTTT
TRBV6-5	TRBD1	TRBJ1-1	once	CASRDRAEIAEAFF	TGTGCCAGCAGGGACAGGGCGGAGATCGCTGAAGCTTTCTTT
TRBV6-6	TRBD2	TRBJ2-7	-	CASSGAGGEQYF	TGTGCCAGCAGCGGAGCGGGAGGCGAGCAGTACTTC
TRBV7-6	-	TRBJ1-2	-	CASTPGAQEAYTF	TGTGCCAGCACCCCCGGGGCCCAGGAGGCCTACACCTTC
TRBV5-1	-	TRBJ2-1	-	CASSLRYNEQFF	TGCGCCAGCAGCTTAAGGTACAATGAGCAGTTCTTC
TRBV7-2	-	TRBJ1-1	-	CASSPLRQMNTEAFF	TGTGCCAGCAGCCCCCTTAGACAGATGAACACTGAAGCTTTCTTT
TRBV7-6	-	TRBJ1-1	-	CASTAVRDTEAFF	TGTGCCAGCACCGCCGTAAGGGACACTGAAGCTTTCTTT
TRBV15	-	TRBJ2-1	-	CATSRSYNEQFF	TGTGCCACCAGCAGGAGCTACAATGAGCAGTTCTTC
TRBV19	TRBD1	TRBJ1-2	few	CASTHRGQFGYTF	TGTGCCAGTACGCACAGGGGGCAATTTGGCTACACCTTC
TRBV4-2	-	TRBJ2-7	-	CASSLHQEDSLSYEQYF	TGTGCCAGCAGCCTCCACCAGGAGGACAGTCTCTCCTACGAGCAGTACTTC
TRBV7-2	-	TRBJ2-5	once	CASSPSQTQYF	TGTGCCAGCAGTCCCTCGCAGACCCAGTACTTC
TRBV29-1	TRBD1	TRBJ2-3	-	CSFSGTGRFAQYF	TGCAGCTTCTCCGGGACAGGGAGGTTTGCCCAGTATTTT
TRBV19	-	TRBJ1-3	-	CASSALNREAGNTIYF	TGTGCCAGTAGTGCGTTAAACAGGGAAGCAGGAAACACCATATATTTT
TRBV19	-	TRBJ1-2	-	CASSIDLKSGYTF	TGTGCCAGTAGTATAGACCTTAAAAGTGGCTACACCTTC
TRBV30	-	TRBJ2-5	-	CAWRGIGQQETQYF	TGTGCCTGGAGGGGGATTGGACAGCAAGAGACCCAGTACTTC
TRBV5-1	TRBD2	TRBJ2-2	-	CASSRGGTSGTGELFF	TGCGCCAGCAGCCGAGGGGGGACTAGCGGAACCGGGGAGCTGTTTTTT
TRBV18	-	TRBJ1-3	-	CASSPYSDSTSGNTIYF	TGTGCCAGCTCACCGTATTCAGACAGCACCTCTGGAAACACCATATATTTT
TRBV19	TRBD2	TRBJ2-1	-	CASSGLAGAYNEQFF	TGTGCCAGTAGTGGGTTAGCGGGAGCCTACAATGAGCAGTTCTTC
TRBV4-3	TRBD1	TRBJ1-2	-	CASTHGQGGYGYTF	TGCGCCAGCACCCACGGGCAGGGGGGCTATGGCTACACCTTC
TRBV19	-	TRBJ2-7	-	CASSDRTGREQYF	TGTGCCAGTAGTGACCGAACAGGGCGCGAGCAGTACTTC
TRBV10-3	TRBD1	TRBJ2-3	-	CAISDGQARATDTQYF	TGTGCCATCAGCGACGGACAGGCTAGGGCTACAGATACGCAGTATTTT
TRBV5-1	-	TRBJ2-7	few	CASSYPQGGIYEQYF	TGCGCCAGCAGCTATCCCCAAGGCGGGATCTACGAGCAGTACTTC
TRBV6-6	TRBD2	TRBJ2-3	-	CASTPGLAGGTDTQYF	TGTGCCAGCACCCCGGGACTAGCGGGAGGTACAGATACGCAGTATTTT
TRBV5-8	TRBD2	TRBJ2-2	-	CASSLFRLAGEELFF	TGTGCCAGCAGCCTATTCAGGCTAGCGGGAGAAGAGCTGTTTTTT
TRBV10-2	-	TRBJ1-1	-	CASSEWGGEVEAFF	TGCGCCAGCAGTGAGTGGGGAGGAGAGGTTGAAGCTTTCTTT